Listed below are T cell receptor beta chains from one sample, sequenced in a study of T cell responses to AZD1222 COVID-19 vaccine. Using immunoSEQ multiplex PCR, the repertoire was profiled, and TCRdb retains in-frame clones only, with some absent. There are approximately 130,000 clones in the sample; 85% to 90% occur only once, and about 27% lies in the top ten. The sample in question was peripheral blood, obtained on day 0 of AZD1222 vaccination. These receptors were taken from an adult in good health. The CDR3 runs from the conserved cysteine through the conserved F or W. A D gene is named only where the DNA matches it firmly.

j_call	v_call	d_call	cdr3_aa	cdr3_nt
TRBJ1-2	TRBV2	TRBD1	CASSGQGARYGYTF	TGTGCCAGCAGTGGACAGGGGGCGCGTTATGGCTACACCTTC
TRBJ2-7	TRBV4-2	TRBD1	CASSQGQGQVVEQYF	TGTGCCAGCAGCCAAGGCCAGGGACAGGTAGTCGAGCAGTACTTC
TRBJ1-4	TRBV18	.	CASSLDSNEKLFF	TGTGCCAGCTCACTAGACAGTAATGAAAAACTGTTTTTT
TRBJ1-1	TRBV6-5	.	CASSYFLNTEAFF	TGTGCCAGCAGTTACTTCCTGAACACTGAAGCTTTCTTT
TRBJ2-7	TRBV7-8	.	CASSSGFFYEQYF	TGTGCCAGCAGCTCGGGATTCTTTTACGAGCAGTACTTC
TRBJ1-5	TRBV4-3	.	CASSPDRNQPQHF	TGCGCCAGCTCCCCCGACAGAAATCAGCCCCAGCATTTT
TRBJ2-3	TRBV18	.	CASSPGQSTDTQYF	TGTGCCAGCTCACCCGGGCAGAGTACAGATACGCAGTATTTT
TRBJ1-5	TRBV6-1	TRBD1	CASSAGTGNLPQHF	TGTGCCAGCAGTGCAGGGACAGGTAATCTGCCCCAGCATTTT
TRBJ1-2	TRBV18	.	CASSPFDNNNYGYTF	TGTGCCAGCTCACCCTTCGACAATAATAACTATGGCTACACCTTC
TRBJ2-1	TRBV27	TRBD2	CASSSGGPLYNEQFF	TGTGCCAGCAGTTCGGGGGGGCCTCTCTACAATGAGCAGTTCTTC
TRBJ2-2	TRBV5-6	.	CASSAGASNTGELFF	TGTGCCAGCAGCGCCGGGGCCTCGAACACCGGGGAGCTGTTTTTT
TRBJ2-1	TRBV7-6	.	CASSSRPGVGNEQFF	TGTGCCAGCAGCTCCCGACCAGGGGTGGGAAATGAGCAGTTCTTC
TRBJ1-3	TRBV6-2/TRBV6-3	.	CASSYTGGGNTIYF	TGTGCCAGCAGTTACACTGGGGGCGGAAACACCATATATTTT
TRBJ2-3	TRBV7-2	TRBD2	CASSDGTRTDTQYF	TGTGCCAGCAGCGACGGGACTAGAACGGATACGCAGTATTTT
TRBJ1-1	TRBV9	TRBD1	CASSVSGGARNTEAFF	TGTGCCAGCAGCGTATCAGGGGGCGCTAGGAACACTGAAGCTTTCTTT
TRBJ2-7	TRBV2	.	CASRGGAGGYEQYF	TGTGCCAGCAGAGGGGGCGCGGGAGGCTACGAGCAGTACTTC